This entry lists 18 T cell receptor beta chains sequenced from one sample in a study of blood T cells in healthy people across ages. Through a sample-barcoded 5' primer and a J-beta primer mix, a second PCR was run for roughly 6 to 11 cycles. One entry per CDR3 protein, called by TCRdb with MiXCR from the 5' RACE reads. Among some 640,000 distinct CDR3 sequences listed, roughly 49% were seen once. The sample taken for sequencing was blood. These receptor sequences come from an older woman in good health.

This clonotype has just a few counts. The rearrangement uses TRBV7-2 and TRBJ2-7; D possibly corresponds to TRBD2 (6 bases). Germline V gene lookup returns CDR1 SGHTA and CDR2 FQGNSA. The CDR3 has 15 amino acids. Trimming cost V 5 bases and J 3 bases, with 17 bases left between them. The CDR3 loop reads CASSRTGTQLYEQYF. In DNA, the CDR3 is TGTGCCAGCAGCCGGACCGGGACTCAACTCTACGAGCAGTACTTC.

The chain links TRBV10-3 to TRBJ2-5, with TRBD1 matching 7 bases. Germline CDR1 is ENHRY and CDR2 is SYGVKD. V gave up 2 bases and J gave up 2 bases; unmatched junction bases: 8. CDR3 length: 16 amino acids. CDR3 sequence reads: CAISEALGTDQETQYF. The CDR3 DNA is TGTGCCATCAGTGAGGCACTAGGGACAGATCAAGAGACCCAGTACTTC.

The J gene is TRBJ2-7, the V gene TRBV28; D might be TRBD2 (6 bases). The CDR3 sequence is 15 residues long. Trimming took off 2 bases at V and 11 bases at J, with 22 bases between the two ends. Per the germline V gene, CDR1 is MDHEN and CDR2 is SYDVKM. CDR3 DNA: TGTGCCAGCAGTTTAAAGAGGGCAGGAGGGCCGTGGGAGTACTTC. Translating it yields CASSLKRAGGPWEYF.

The chain employs TRBV19 and TRBJ1-1, with D perhaps TRBD1 (6 bases). Germline CDR1 and CDR2: LNHDA and SQIVND (reference sequence). The CDR3 has 12 residues. Trimming pared 5 bases from V and 8 bases from J, leaving 12 bases between. This chain's CDR3 is CASSAWGREAFF. CDR3 DNA sequence: TGTGCCAGTAGTGCCTGGGGGCGCGAAGCTTTCTTT.

CDR3 sequence (DNA): TGTGCCAGCAGTTGGCGGGACACCATGTATTTT. Translation: CASSWRDTMYF. The chain is built from TRBV6-2 or TRBV6-3 and TRBJ2-3, with D possibly called TRBD1 or TRBD2 (6 bases each). The length of the CDR3 is 11 residues. V was cut by 4 bases and J by 14 bases, with 13 bases left in between. Germline V gives CDR1 MNHEY, CDR2 SVGEGT.

The V gene is TRBV28, the J gene TRBJ1-4; D is unclear. Trimming stripped 8 bases from V and 10 bases from J, with 14 bases between. CDR1 is MDHEN, CDR2 SYDVKM, per germline. CDR3 length: 12 residues. This CDR3 reads CASGPQLGKLFF. The CDR3 coding sequence is TGTGCCAGCGGGCCCCAGTTGGGAAAACTGTTTTTT. Variable domain in full (rest from reference TRBV28 and TRBJ1-4): DVKVTQSSRYLVKRTGEKVFLECVQDMDHENMFWYRQDPGLGLRLIYFSYDVKMKEKGDIPEGYSVSREKKERFSLILESASTNQTSMYLCASGPQLGKLFFGSGTQLSVL.

J is TRBJ2-3 and V is TRBV20-1; D gene ambiguous. The ends were cut back, 4 bases at V and 2 bases at J, with 16 bases in the middle. The CDR3 is 15 residues long. Germline V gene lookup returns CDR1 DFQATT and CDR2 SNEGSKA (reference sequence). CDR3 bases: TGCAGTGCTAACGTGGCAGCGCGAATCACAGATACGCAGTATTTT. Translation: CSANVAARITDTQYF.

V gene TRBV4-3 combines with J gene TRBJ2-7; unclear D gene. The ends were cut back, 4 bases at V and 0 bases at J, with 13 bases in the middle. The CDR3 loop spans 15 amino acids. Looked up from germline, CDR1 is LGHNA and CDR2 is YSLEER. CDR3 loop: CASSRLRASSYEQYF. In DNA, the CDR3 is TGCGCCAGCAGCCGCCTCCGGGCTAGCTCCTACGAGCAGTACTTC.

This chain connects TRBV6-2 or TRBV6-3 to TRBJ1-2, with a weak D call TRBD1 (6 bases). Germline CDR1 is MNHEY and CDR2 is SVGEGT. V was cut by 2 bases and J by 2 bases, with 21 bases left in between. This CDR3 has 18 amino acids. The CDR3 bases are TGTGCCAGCAGTTACACCTGGGACACCGACCATCACAACTATGGCTACACCTTC. Amino acids: CASSYTWDTDHHNYGYTF.

CDR3 sequence: CASSQEGGTEQETQFF. For the CDR3, the DNA is TGCGCCAGCAGCCAAGAGGGAGGGACAGAGCAAGAGACCCAGTTCTTC. The chain recombines TRBV4-1 with TRBJ2-5; D assignment may be TRBD1 or TRBD2 (7 bases each). The closer fit of TRBJ2-1 to the DNA end suggests the J call may be wrong. Germline V CDR1 and CDR2: MGHRA, YSYEKL. The CDR3 totals 16 residues.

This chain uses TRBV5-6 with TRBJ2-7; 8 bases align to TRBD2. The CDR3 runs 15 residues. V lost 2 bases and J lost 7; bases outside the gene matches: 11. CDR1 and CDR2 from the germline V gene are SGHDT and YYEEEE. CDR3 sequence reads: CASSFQGLGGNEQYF. The CDR3 region has the DNA TGTGCCAGCAGCTTCCAGGGACTAGGAGGCAATGAGCAGTACTTC.

V gene TRBV5-1 combines with J gene TRBJ2-1; D unclear. CDR1 and CDR2 (germline): SGHRS, YFSETQ. This CDR3 region has 15 residues. The ends were cut back, 5 bases at V and 0 bases at J, with 12 bases in the middle. The CDR3, as DNA: TGCGCCAGCAGTCTCCAGACGGGCTCCTACAATGAGCAGTTCTTC. The encoded protein is CASSLQTGSYNEQFF.

The V call is TRBV6-1, the J call TRBJ1-2, with D perhaps matching TRBD1 (5 bases). CDR1 and CDR2 (germline): MNHNS, SASEGT. Trimming took off 5 bases at V and 6 bases at J, with 19 bases between the two ends. The CDR3 covers 15 residues. Written as DNA, the CDR3 is TGTGCCAGCAGTCCGAGCCCGACAGTTTTGGATGGCTACACCTTC. Its protein product is CASSPSPTVLDGYTF.

In this sample, this clonotype turned up a few times. J is TRBJ2-7 and V is TRBV15, with D perhaps TRBD1 (6 bases). This CDR3 has 13 amino acids. V was clipped by 2 bases and J by 5 bases, with 10 bases between them. In germline, CDR1 is LNHNV, CDR2 YYDKDF (reference sequence). The CDR3 DNA reads TGTGCCACCAGCAGACCTGGACAGAACGAGCAGTACTTC. Translating it yields CATSRPGQNEQYF.

This clonotype was counted only a few times. The chain recombines TRBV20-1 with TRBJ2-1; possible D gene TRBD1, 6 bases. The V end was cut by 1 base, the J end by 7 bases, with 14 bases between. The CDR3 runs to 14 residues. Looked up from germline, CDR1 is DFQATT and CDR2 is SNEGSKA (reference sequence). The CDR3 is CSARGGGSGNEQFF. The DNA of the CDR3 is TGCAGTGCTAGAGGAGGGGGATCCGGGAATGAGCAGTTCTTC.

V usage is TRBV4-3 and J usage is TRBJ2-7, with a possible D match to TRBD2 (6 bases). Between the trimmed V and J ends, which lost 4 bases and 1 base, there was a span of 26 bases. The CDR3 totals 19 residues. The germline gives CDR1 LGHNA, CDR2 YSLEER. The CDR3 protein is CASSLYLPGQGGISYEQYF. In DNA form, the CDR3 reads TGCGCCAGCAGCCTCTATCTGCCTGGGCAGGGAGGAATTTCCTACGAGCAGTACTTC.

This clonotype was counted only a few times. The genes are TRBV20-1 and TRBJ2-7; possible D gene TRBD2, 6 bases. Germline V lookup: CDR1 DFQATT, CDR2 SNEGSKA (reference sequence). The V end lost 3 bases, the J end lost 1 base, and 16 bases lay between the germline ends. CDR3 size: 15 residues. The CDR3 protein is CSASAGSQVSYEQYF. For the CDR3, the DNA is TGCAGTGCTAGTGCGGGGTCCCAGGTGTCCTACGAGCAGTACTTC.

This clonotype has a handful of counts. This rearrangement joins TRBV7-8 to TRBJ2-7; D may be TRBD2 (6 bases). Germline values: CDR1 SGHVS, CDR2 FQNEAQ. V lost 4 bases to trimming and J lost 0 bases, with 13 bases between them. This CDR3 has 15 amino acids. The CDR3 loop reads CASSSSSGFSYEQYF. The CDR3, as DNA: TGTGCCAGCAGCTCAAGTAGCGGATTCTCCTACGAGCAGTACTTC.